Each of the 28 T cell receptor beta chains below was sequenced from the same sample in a study of technical replicates of blood from several donors. Sequenced by immunoSEQ multiplex PCR; TCRdb stores in-frame clones only, minus some. Of 56,000 or so clones in the sample, more than 90% were seen once. Sequencing was carried out using PBMCs. These receptors originate from a human donor in good health. Some clones in this sample may be carry-over from other donors' samples.

The rearrangement links TRBV7-9 to TRBJ2-5, with TRBD1 matching over 9 bases. The CDR3 consists of 17 residues. After removal of 5 bases from V and 4 bases from J, the junction contained 14 bases not matched to a gene. The germline CDR1 and CDR2 sequences are SEHNR and FQNEAQ (reference sequence). CDR3 in amino acids: CASSTATTGGFRETQYF. CDR3 bases: TGTGCCAGCAGCACGGCGACGACAGGGGGGTTTCGAGAGACCCAGTACTTC.

J is TRBJ1-4 and V is TRBV5-1; D uncertain. The CDR3 extends over 14 amino acids. The germline V gene has CDR1 SGHRS and CDR2 YFSETQ. The V gene lost 5 bases and the J gene lost 6 bases, with 14 bases spanning the gap. The CDR3 nucleotides read TGCGCCAGCAGACGCGGTCAAACGGATGAAAAACTGTTTTTT. Protein: CASRRGQTDEKLFF.

The chain links TRBV7-9 to TRBJ2-3; D possibly corresponds to TRBD1 (5 bases). V was clipped by 5 bases and J by 4 bases, with 25 bases between them. The CDR3 is 18 residues long. The V gene's germline CDR1 is SEHNR and CDR2 FQNEAQ (reference sequence). The CDR3 here is CASSTQTARLLFPDTQYF. The CDR3 nucleotides are TGTGCCAGCAGCACCCAGACAGCCCGTCTCTTATTCCCAGATACGCAGTATTTT.

This clone came up once. The chain employs TRBV27 and TRBJ2-5, with 10 bases identical to TRBD2. Unmatched junction bases numbered 7, after V lost 1 base and J lost 5 bases. There are 16 residues in the CDR3. The germline V gene encodes CDR1 MNHEY and CDR2 SMNVEV (reference sequence). The DNA of the CDR3 is TGTGCCAGCAGTTTATTCCCTAGCGGGAGCCTGGAGACCCAGTACTTC. Protein product: CASSLFPSGSLETQYF.

The chain uses TRBV19 and TRBJ1-5; D perhaps matches TRBD1 (6 bases). Germline-derived CDR1 and CDR2 are LNHDA and SQIVND (reference sequence). V dropped 5 bases and J dropped 0 bases, with 11 bases sitting between them. This CDR3 is 15 amino acids long. The CDR3 DNA is TGTGCCAGTAGTCCCGGGGGGGCTAGCAATCAGCCCCAGCATTTT. This codes for CASSPGGASNQPQHF.

This clone is a singleton in its sample. V usage is TRBV6-4 and J usage is TRBJ2-1; 10 bases line up with TRBD2. CDR3 length: 15 amino acids. V was pared by 4 bases and J by 5 bases, with 5 bases of the junction left unmatched. CDR1 is MRHNA and CDR2 is SNTAGT in the germline V gene. The CDR3 is CASSVLAGDNNEQFF. CDR3 in DNA: TGTGCCAGCAGTGTCCTAGCGGGGGATAACAATGAGCAGTTCTTC.

This rearrangement joins TRBV4-2 to TRBJ2-3, with TRBD2 matching 15 bases. This CDR3 is 17 amino acids long. The V gene end was trimmed by 0 bases and the J gene end by 9 bases; junction bases not matched to a gene: 7. Germline V gene lookup returns CDR1 LGHNA and CDR2 YNFKEQ. This CDR3 reads CASSQDWTSGRASTQYF. In DNA, the CDR3 is TGTGCCAGCAGCCAAGATTGGACTAGCGGGAGGGCCAGCACGCAGTATTTT.

V gene TRBV18 combines with J gene TRBJ2-2, with TRBD2 matching over 7 bases. The germline CDR1 and CDR2 sequences are KGHSH and LQKENI. The CDR3 is 15 amino acids. V lost 2 bases and J lost 6; bases outside the gene matches: 6. The CDR3 sequence is CASSPGLGSPGELFF. CDR3 nucleotides: TGTGCCAGCTCACCAGGACTAGGCTCACCCGGGGAGCTGTTTTTT.

The rearrangement uses TRBV4-2 and TRBJ2-2; 7 nucleotides agree with TRBD1. This CDR3 has 14 amino acids. CDR1 LGHNA and CDR2 YNFKEQ come from the germline V gene. Trimming removed 7 bases from V and 2 bases from J; junction bases left unmatched: 4. The CDR3 bases are TGTGCCAGCATGGGGACAGATAACACCGGGGAGCTGTTTTTT. It specifies CASMGTDNTGELFF.

The chain links TRBV6-6 to TRBJ2-1, with TRBD2 matching 9 bases. Looked up from germline, CDR1 is MNHNY and CDR2 is SVGAGI (reference sequence). Germline trimming cut 11 bases from V and 2 bases from J; bases unmatched to any gene: 1. The CDR3 covers 12 residues. The CDR3 loop reads CAAGGPYNEQFF. The CDR3 nucleotides are TGTGCCGCGGGGGGGCCCTACAATGAGCAGTTCTTC.

This clone was found once. The CDR3 is CASREEGRYGYTF. The CDR3 DNA reads as TGTGCCAGCAGGGAGGAGGGGCGGTATGGCTACACCTTC. J is TRBJ1-2 and V is TRBV6-1; perhaps TRBD1 as D (5 bases). Trimming left V 6 bases short and J 5 bases short, with 13 bases between. The germline V gene encodes CDR1 MNHNS and CDR2 SASEGT. CDR3 length: 13 residues.

The chain carries TRBV7-9 and TRBJ1-1; 10 bases line up with TRBD1. The CDR3 totals 16 residues. Per the germline V gene, CDR1 is SEHNR and CDR2 is FQNEAQ (reference sequence). Losses at the gene ends were 0 bases for V and 5 bases for J; bases not matched to a gene: 6. The CDR3 here is CASSLAIGTGETEAFF. The CDR3 bases are TGTGCCAGCAGCTTAGCGATCGGGACAGGGGAGACTGAAGCTTTCTTT.

The genes are TRBV28 and TRBJ1-2; D may be TRBD1 (6 bases). Per germline, CDR1 MDHEN and CDR2 SYDVKM. The CDR3 extends over 13 amino acids. Between the trimmed V and J ends, which lost 3 bases and 5 bases, there was a span of 10 bases. The CDR3 nucleotides are TGTGCCAGCAGTTTGCCCAGGGGATATGGCTACACCTTC. It encodes CASSLPRGYGYTF.

V and J are TRBV27 and TRBJ2-2, with D possibly being TRBD1 (6 bases). Germline assignment: CDR1 MNHEY and CDR2 SMNVEV (reference sequence). Trimming took 2 bases from V and 5 from J, leaving 9 bases between them. The CDR3 extends over 14 amino acids. The CDR3 DNA reads TGTGCCAGCAGTTTAACAGGGAAGACCGGGGAGCTGTTTTTT. This translates into CASSLTGKTGELFF.

The chain links TRBV6-1 to TRBJ2-5, with 7 bases aligning to TRBD1. The J segment lost 1 base and the V segment lost 3 bases, leaving 5 bases of the junction unmatched. The CDR3 has 15 amino acids. Germline values: CDR1 MNHNS, CDR2 SASEGT. The CDR3 nucleotides are TGTGCCAGCAGTGAGAACAGGGGATTCCAAGAGACCCAGTACTTC. Amino acids: CASSENRGFQETQYF.

In nucleotides, the CDR3 is TGTGCCATCCTGGACAGGGGGAACGGCTACACCTTC. Protein: CAILDRGNGYTF. V is TRBV10-3 and J is TRBJ1-2; 10 nucleotides line up with TRBD1. The CDR3 has 12 residues. After removal of 8 bases from V and 8 bases from J, the junction contained 5 bases not matched to a gene. CDR1 and CDR2 from the germline V gene are ENHRY and SYGVKD.

The chain is built from TRBV7-9 and TRBJ2-2; TRBD2 agrees at 9 bases. Looked up from germline, CDR1 is SEHNR and CDR2 is FQNEAQ (reference sequence). The CDR3 sequence is 15 residues long. V shed 5 bases and J 1 base; nucleotides not matched to a gene: 2. CDR3 DNA: TGTGCCAGCAGCCAACTAGCGGGGAACACCGGGGAGCTGTTTTTT. Translation gives CASSQLAGNTGELFF.

The chain couples TRBV15 to TRBJ1-1, with D possibly matching TRBD1 (6 bases). The CDR3 is 14 amino acids. Germline values: CDR1 LNHNV, CDR2 YYDKDF (reference sequence). V shed 8 bases and J shed 4 bases, with 17 bases lying between them. The CDR3 loop reads CATGRGAGGTEAFF. The CDR3 region has the DNA TGTGCCACCGGAAGGGGGGCGGGGGGCACTGAAGCTTTCTTT.

J is TRBJ2-7 and V is TRBV2; unclear D gene. Germline CDR1 SNHLY, CDR2 FYNNEI. The CDR3 extends over 14 amino acids. Trimming left V 6 bases short and J 6 bases short, with 18 bases between. The CDR3 nucleotides read TGTGCCAGCAGCGCCGGGTCAGCCTTTTCCGAGCAGTACTTC. Amino acids: CASSAGSAFSEQYF.

This clone was found a few times. The chain employs TRBV11-2 and TRBJ2-1, with TRBD2 identical over 13 bases. The germline V gene has CDR1 SGHAT and CDR2 FQNNGV. Losses at the gene ends were 1 base for V and 8 bases for J; bases not matched to a gene: 2. The CDR3 contains 15 residues. CDR3 protein: CASSLGTSGRDEQFF. The CDR3 nucleotides are TGTGCCAGCAGCTTAGGGACTAGCGGGAGAGATGAGCAGTTCTTC.

The genes are TRBV5-1 and TRBJ1-1; D uncertain. From germline, CDR1 is SGHRS and CDR2 YFSETQ. Trimming took off 7 bases at V and 3 bases at J, with 16 bases between the two ends. CDR3 size: 14 residues. The CDR3 loop is CASAGFSTDTEAFF. Here the CDR3 DNA reads TGCGCCAGCGCGGGATTTTCGACGGACACTGAAGCTTTCTTT.

The CDR3 DNA reads TGCGCCAGCAGCTCACAGGGGGTTACTAATGAAAAACTGTTTTTT. The encoded protein is CASSSQGVTNEKLFF. The chain uses TRBV5-1 and TRBJ1-4; 8 nucleotides match TRBD1. The CDR3 totals 15 residues. V dropped 3 bases and J dropped 2; count of bases not matched to a gene: 3. Germline values: CDR1 SGHRS, CDR2 YFSETQ.

V and J are TRBV27 and TRBJ2-1; D not certain. This CDR3 comprises 15 residues. Per the germline V gene, CDR1 is MNHEY and CDR2 is SMNVEV (reference sequence). Trimming left V 1 base short and J 6 bases short, with 13 bases between. This CDR3 reads CASSLFSPFGNEQFF. CDR3 in DNA: TGTGCCAGCAGTTTATTCTCCCCTTTCGGCAATGAGCAGTTCTTC.

The chain combines TRBV5-1 with TRBJ2-5; 9 bases are shared with TRBD1. The CDR3 loop spans 15 amino acids. Unmatched junction bases numbered 8, after V lost 4 bases and J lost 4 bases. CDR1 and CDR2 (germline): SGHRS, YFSETQ. CDR3 nucleotide sequence: TGCGCCAGCAGCCGGGACAGGGTTTTTGGAGAGACCCAGTACTTC. Amino acids: CASSRDRVFGETQYF.

The chain carries TRBV5-1 and TRBJ2-1, with D perhaps matching TRBD2 (5 bases). The CDR3 loop spans 11 amino acids. V gave up 5 bases and J gave up 6 bases, with 6 bases separating them. Germline values: CDR1 SGHRS, CDR2 YFSETQ. The CDR3 region has the DNA TGCGCCAGCAGGGACTCCAATGAGCAGTTCTTC. This sequence encodes CASRDSNEQFF.

J is TRBJ1-1 and V is TRBV6-6, with 11 nucleotides matching TRBD1. The CDR3 is made up of 15 amino acids. Germline V gives CDR1 MNHNY, CDR2 SVGAGI (reference sequence). The ends lost 6 bases at V and 4 bases at J; junction bases unmatched: 7. The CDR3 bases are TGTGCCAGCAGCTACCCCGGGACAGGGGGCACTGAAGCTTTCTTT. Translating gives CASSYPGTGGTEAFF.

This clone was found once. The CDR3 is CASSYPFRGENTGELFF. The DNA for the CDR3 is TGTGCCAGCAGCTATCCCTTCCGGGGGGAAAACACCGGGGAGCTGTTTTTT. The chain is built from TRBV7-6 and TRBJ2-2, with 7 bases aligning to TRBD2. The CDR3 loop spans 17 amino acids. Germline V gives CDR1 SGHVS, CDR2 FNYEAQ. The V and J ends lost 4 bases and 2 bases, in that order; junction bases with no gene match: 10.

The V call is TRBV7-8, the J call TRBJ2-1; TRBD1 agrees at 7 bases. Per the germline V gene, CDR1 is SGHVS and CDR2 is FQNEAQ. The CDR3 is 11 residues long. The junction had 3 bases not matched to a gene; V was cut back by 6 bases and J by 10 bases. CDR3 sequence (DNA): TGTGCCAGCAGTCTGGACAGGGAGCAGTTCTTC. This sequence encodes CASSLDREQFF.